What follows is one TCR beta chain and its context. As yet, its antigen is unknown. Investigators prepared the TCR beta libraries by applying iRepertoire HTBI primers and Arm-PCR of CDR3 regions. Each CDR3 protein gets one entry after TCRdb re-called the multiplex PCR reads with MiXCR. The sample gives 350,000 to 500,000 distinct CDR3 sequences, around 15% of which show up once; approximately 17% is in the top ten. V was pared by 8 bases and J by 5 bases, with 11 bases between. The CDR3 runs to 13 residues. CDR1 is KGHDR, CDR2 SFDVKD, per germline. The data originate from a study of regulatory T cells in long-lasting Graves disease. Time point of the sample: newly diagnosed GD, antithyroid drugs for less than 3 months. With RNA extracted from PBMCs as input, the TCR library was made. Regarding the study as a whole: With a few thousand shared public clonotypes, persistent patients exceeded new patients, who shared more than 750.

The same data also went into a second study, on T cells in Graves' hyperthyroidism and ophthalmopathy.

This TCR was sampled from a woman in her forties or fifties with Graves disease. This rearrangement joins TRBV24-1 to TRBJ2-2; the D gene is possibly TRBD1 (6 bases). Sample: peripheral blood mononuclear cells (PBMCs), taken at new diagnosis, from a patient treated with antithyroid drugs. This chain's CDR3 is CATNFQGTGELFF. In nucleotides, the CDR3 is TGTGCCACCAATTTTCAGGGGACCGGGGAGCTGTTTTTT.